This T cell receptor beta chain came from a study of T cells in localized non-small cell lung cancer. With respect to this clone: Its antigen is not identified.

Germline V gene lookup returns CDR1 MGHRA and CDR2 YSYEKL. This CDR3 is 17 amino acids long. V lost 4 bases and J lost 1; bases outside the gene matches: 9. This table comes from immunoSEQ multiplex PCR, and its TCRdb copy is limited to in-frame clones, with some not included. Here the sample spans 12,000 to 15,000 clones, 80% to 85% being singletons. Study-wide findings and caveats: A raised T cell density in blood coincided with lengthier overall survival. Out of the top 100 tumor clones, a median approximately 57 were seen in adjacent lung. Clonality of T cells reached its maximum in uninvolved adjacent lung, surpassing tumor.

The source material was peripheral blood, sampled before any cancer treatment. This sequence joins TRBV4-1 and TRBJ2-1; 8 bases fit TRBD2. The sequence came from a female donor aged 60 or older with stage I squamous cell lung carcinoma. CDR3 amino acids: CASSRTPTSASYNEQFF. The CDR3 DNA is TGCGCCAGCAGCCGCACCCCGACTAGCGCATCCTACAATGAGCAGTTCTTC.